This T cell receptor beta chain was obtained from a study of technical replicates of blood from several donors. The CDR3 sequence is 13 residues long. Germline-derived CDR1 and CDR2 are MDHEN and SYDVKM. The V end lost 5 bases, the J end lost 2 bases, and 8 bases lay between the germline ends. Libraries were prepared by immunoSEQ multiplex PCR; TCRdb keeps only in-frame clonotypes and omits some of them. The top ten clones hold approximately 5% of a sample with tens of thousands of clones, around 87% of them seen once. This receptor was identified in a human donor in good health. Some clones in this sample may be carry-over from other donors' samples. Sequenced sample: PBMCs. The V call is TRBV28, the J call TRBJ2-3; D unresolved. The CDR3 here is CASSSPNTDTQYF. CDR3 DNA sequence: TGTGCCAGCAGTAGCCCCAACACAGATACGCAGTATTTT.